This T cell receptor (beta chain) derives from a study of T cell responses to AZD1222 COVID-19 vaccine. Some clones are missing from TCRdb's copy, which holds only in-frame ones; the method was immunoSEQ multiplex PCR. The sample carries about 82,000 clones, more than 85% recorded once. Overall study findings and caveats: No repertoire was sampled before or during the peak T cell response, only after it. Only five or six people who got AZD1222 tested seropositive at baseline.

This clone was seen just once. Its antigen is not identified. The source is an adult in good health. The source material was peripheral blood, sampled on day 0 of AZD1222 vaccination.

CDR3 nucleotide sequence: TGTGCCAGCAGTTTAGAGGGGAGCAGACAGGGGATTTTCTACGAGCAGTACTTC. Translation gives CASSLEGSRQGIFYEQYF. The chain recombines TRBV27 with TRBJ2-7; 8 bases are a match to TRBD1. CDR3 length: 18 residues. The germline gives CDR1 MNHEY, CDR2 SMNVEV (reference sequence). V gave up 2 bases and J gave up 3 bases; unmatched junction bases: 15.